This T cell receptor (beta chain) was identified during a study of CD8 T cells in Susac syndrome. Overall study context: Sequencing included Susac syndrome patients, about six of them with active disease and roughly 8 in remission.

Reverse transcription of roughly 0.5 to 1 ug RNA was performed with random hexamers. A single record per CDR3 protein comes from TCRdb applying MiXCR to the immunoSEQ multiplex PCR reads. The profile covers over 130,000 distinct CDR3 sequences, with approximately 95% appearing a single time and more than 0.11% taken by the ten largest. Germline assignment: CDR1 SGDLS and CDR2 YYNGEE. The V end was cut by 3 bases, the J end by 9 bases, with 15 bases between. This CDR3 has 13 residues. The authors carried out high-throughput sequencing of TCR beta. They applied it to CD8+ and CD4+ T cells obtained from blood.

Material for sequencing was CD4+ T cells from PBMCs. The V call is TRBV9, the J call TRBJ1-2; D gene ambiguous. The source is a human donor with Susac syndrome. CDR3 region: CASSADGQFRYTF. CDR3 DNA: TGTGCCAGCAGCGCGGACGGCCAGTTCCGCTACACCTTC.